The sequence of this TCR beta chain was determined in a study of blood T cell repertoires in COVID-19 (dated by TCRdb to 2020 to 2022). Broadly, across the study: Collaborator samples came from the United States, Italy and Spain and covered acute and convalescent phases of COVID-19. The material from the prospective study consisted of cDNA or gDNA derived from T cells, B-cell-depleted T cells, or PBMCs. Subjects who had been exposed to COVID-19, were actively infected with it, or had recovered from it provided the deeply sampled blood TCRbeta repertoires that made up the dataset. A freely available public database, intended as a resource for researchers studying the immune response to SARS-CoV-2, is where the repertoires were released. Samples came from the ongoing ImmuneRACE study (first 160 participants) plus 1,254 subjects from 6 global collaborators. Nearly every sample came with metadata listing a de-identified subject ID, COVID-19 status, age in years and sex. HLA class I and class II types, where available, came from metadata supplied by the sample provider rather than from assay-based typing.

One collaborating source in Seattle enrolled patients during active infection and followed them longitudinally through the course of disease. Each collaborating institution followed its own protocols to collect whole blood in K2EDTA tubes. For TCRbeta analysis, collaborator samples were shipped as frozen whole blood, as isolated PBMCs, or as DNA extracted from either sample type. TCRbeta CDR3 regions were amplified from genomic DNA using the immunoSEQ Assay, a bias-controlled multiplex PCR. Per the authors' processing: Within the assay, amplification of reference gene primers was used to estimate how many nucleated cells each sample contained. Sequence reads were collapsed and filtered to measure the absolute abundance of every unique TCRbeta CDR3 rearrangement. For each sample, productive Simpson clonality was calculated as the square root of Simpson's diversity index across productive rearrangements. Entries here come from immuneACCESS through TCRdb and include only in-frame sequences with V and J called. Some clones fail to appear in such tables; in the studies checked, an unresolved V gene covers under half of the shortfall, and the cause of the remainder is unknown. That table is the source of V, J and clone size, and D and trimming were worked out from the DNA. A total of 250,000 to 400,000 clones appear in this sample, about 91% of them only once. The ten largest clones take up under 2% of the sample.

Beyond this particular receptor, the publication reports: Clinical and demographic metadata were provided uncurated, with the amount varying by source and participant.

Including cysteine and phenylalanine, the CDR3 has 16 amino acids. The kept DNA is CDR3 alone, 48 bases in frame from the first base. For this chain, trimming is 0 bases at the V end and 4 bases at the J end, and the number of junction bases without a gene match is 4. The germline V gene encodes CDR1 MGHRA and CDR2 YSYEKL. To note about this clone: No antigen is known for it. Base qualities are not provided; no much larger clone lies one nucleotide away.

The specimen was peripheral blood. The TCR comes from a woman in her 30s with COVID-19, enrolled during active disease. This receptor chain uses TRBV4-1 and TRBJ1-2; a stretch of 11 junction bases matches TRBD1. CDR3 loop: CASSQDGTGGLYGYTF. The sequence in DNA is TGCGCCAGCAGCCAAGATGGGACAGGGGGACTCTATGGCTACACCTTC.